A single sample is the source of the 30 T cell receptor beta chains below, sequenced in a study of cytomegalovirus exposure and HLA in healthy donors. The PCR made use of 60 Vbeta and 13 Jbeta primers. Repertoires were generated with immunoSEQ multiplex PCR, while TCRdb's copy carries only in-frame clones and drops some. The sample contains about 62,000 clones, roughly 77% of which appear only once. Sequencing was performed on PBMCs. These receptors were taken from a woman in her 30s in good health and CMV-seronegative.

The rearrangement uses TRBV9 and TRBJ2-1, with TRBD1 matching over 9 bases. V lost 4 bases and J lost 2; bases outside the gene matches: 4. The CDR3 spans 15 residues. Germline CDR1 and CDR2: SGDLS and YYNGEE. This chain's CDR3 is CASSKRQGAYNEQFF. The DNA of the CDR3 is TGTGCCAGCAGCAAACGACAGGGGGCCTACAATGAGCAGTTCTTC. Using reference TRBV9 and TRBJ2-1 for the parts outside the CDR3, the full variable domain is DSGVTQTPKHLITATGQRVTLRCSPRSGDLSVYWYQQSLDQGLQFLIQYYNGEERAKGNILERFSAQQFPDLHSELNLSSLELGDSALYFCASSKRQGAYNEQFFGPGTRLTVL.

This clone has just a few counts. The chain couples TRBV29-1 to TRBJ1-1; no definite D call. This CDR3 is 13 amino acids long. CDR1 SQVTM and CDR2 ANQGSEA come from the germline V gene. V lost 1 base and J lost 4, with 10 bases in between. CDR3 in amino acids: CSVEGGGSTEAFF. CDR3 nucleotides: TGCAGCGTTGAAGGGGGAGGGAGCACTGAAGCTTTCTTT.

This chain uses TRBV6-4 with TRBJ1-2; 9 nucleotides align to TRBD1. V lost 5 bases and J lost 8; bases outside the gene matches: 9. The CDR3 is 14 residues long. Germline-derived CDR1 and CDR2 are MRHNA and SNTAGT. The CDR3 is CASSPTRQGGGYTF. For the CDR3, the DNA is TGTGCCAGCAGTCCCACCCGACAGGGGGGAGGCTACACCTTC.

The CDR3 region has the DNA TGTGCCAGCAGCTTTGGCGGGATTGGGATCCAAGAGACCCAGTACTTC. This translates into CASSFGGIGIQETQYF. The chain couples TRBV11-3 to TRBJ2-5; perhaps TRBD2 as D (6 bases). Germline V CDR1 and CDR2: SGHNT, YENEEA. This CDR3 has 16 amino acids. The ends were cut back, 3 bases at V and 1 base at J, with 15 bases in the middle.

The genes are TRBV7-9 and TRBJ2-1; perhaps TRBD2 as D (7 bases). This CDR3 spans 16 amino acids. Germline V CDR1 and CDR2: SEHNR, FQNEAQ (reference sequence). Trimming removed 5 bases from V and 10 bases from J, with 24 bases in between. CDR3 sequence reads: CASSPRGGGRGGEQFF. The CDR3 DNA follows: TGTGCCAGCAGCCCTCGTGGGGGGGGCCGGGGAGGGGAGCAGTTCTTC.

The rearrangement joins TRBV18 to TRBJ1-1; 8 positions agree with TRBD1. The germline V gene encodes CDR1 KGHSH and CDR2 LQKENI. This CDR3 comprises 14 residues. Losses at the gene ends were 3 bases for V and 5 bases for J; bases not matched to a gene: 5. In DNA form, the CDR3 reads TGTGCCAGCTCACCGCAACAGGGGGAAACTGAAGCTTTCTTT. It yields the protein CASSPQQGETEAFF.

The rearrangement uses TRBV7-9 and TRBJ2-1; 8 bases agree with TRBD2. The CDR3 runs to 15 residues. The trim removed 5 bases at V and 7 bases at J, leaving 10 bases unmatched. Per germline, CDR1 SEHNR and CDR2 FQNEAQ (reference sequence). CDR3 in amino acids: CASSPTGGPLNEQFF. DNA for the CDR3: TGTGCCAGCAGCCCGACGGGAGGGCCTCTGAATGAGCAGTTCTTC.

This chain uses TRBV7-3 with TRBJ2-1; no reliable D call. V was trimmed by 1 base and J by 0 bases, leaving 7 bases between them. Germline V gives CDR1 SGHTA, CDR2 FQGTGA. The CDR3 consists of 15 residues. CDR3 in DNA: TGTGCCAGCAGCTTAATTTCCAGCTCCTACAATGAGCAGTTCTTC. Protein product: CASSLISSSYNEQFF.

The V call is TRBV7-9, the J call TRBJ2-3, with 7 nucleotides matching TRBD2. The trim removed 6 bases at V and 2 bases at J, leaving 8 bases unmatched. Germline V gene data show CDR1 as SEHNR and CDR2 as FQNEAQ (reference sequence). CDR3 length: 15 residues. CDR3 in DNA: TGTGCCAGCAGTGATACTAGCGCCATCACAGATACGCAGTATTTT. The encoded protein is CASSDTSAITDTQYF.

The chain joins TRBV6-6 to TRBJ2-7, with 10 bases matching TRBD1. V was clipped by 6 bases and J by 3 bases; unmatched bases: 8. Germline CDR1 and CDR2: MNHNY and SVGAGI (reference sequence). This CDR3 spans 15 amino acids. The CDR3 reads CASRSPGQGIYEQYV. The CDR3 DNA sequence: TGTGCCAGCAGATCGCCGGGACAGGGGATCTACGAGCAGTACGTC.

CDR3 protein: CATSRDNLAKNIQYF. The CDR3 DNA sequence: TGTGCCACCAGCAGAGATAATTTAGCCAAAAACATTCAGTACTTC. The J gene is TRBJ2-4, the V gene TRBV15; D call uncertain. CDR1 LNHNV and CDR2 YYDKDF come from the germline V gene (reference sequence). V lost 0 bases to trimming and J lost 0 bases, with 6 bases between them. This CDR3 spans 15 amino acids.

V and J are TRBV21-1 and TRBJ2-1; the table's D call, TRBD2, has no DNA check behind it. TRBV21-1 is a pseudogene segment. This CDR3 has 18 residues. This CDR3 reads CASSKAFGTSGRFDEQFF. The DNA for the CDR3 is TGTGCCAGCAGCAAAGCATTTGGGACTAGCGGGAGATTCGATGAGCAGTTCTTC.

The chain is built from TRBV19 and TRBJ1-2, with 9 bases matching TRBD1. The germline CDR1 and CDR2 sequences are LNHDA and SQIVND (reference sequence). V dropped 4 bases and J dropped 7; count of bases not matched to a gene: 10. The CDR3 runs to 15 residues. CDR3 nucleotide sequence: TGTGCCAGTAGTACCCTCGGGACAGGGATAGCTGGCTACACCTTC. This gives the protein CASSTLGTGIAGYTF.

The V gene is TRBV5-1, the J gene TRBJ2-7; 8 positions match TRBD1. V shed 4 bases and J 1 base; nucleotides not matched to a gene: 4. The CDR3 runs to 14 residues. Germline V gives CDR1 SGHRS, CDR2 YFSETQ. The CDR3 region is CASSVRDRSYEQYF. CDR3 bases: TGCGCCAGCAGCGTTAGGGACAGGTCCTACGAGCAGTACTTC.

The chain uses TRBV5-6 and TRBJ2-3; 8 nucleotides align to TRBD2. The J segment lost 0 bases and the V segment lost 3 bases, leaving 3 bases of the junction unmatched. The CDR3 sequence is 15 residues long. Germline V CDR1 and CDR2: SGHDT, YYEEEE. This chain's CDR3 is CASSSSGPSTDTQYF. The CDR3 DNA follows: TGTGCCAGCAGCTCTAGCGGGCCAAGCACAGATACGCAGTATTTT.

The chain couples TRBV25-1 to TRBJ1-5, with 8 bases aligning to TRBD1. The germline V gene has CDR1 MGHDK and CDR2 SYGVNS. The J segment lost 2 bases and the V segment lost 5 bases, leaving 5 bases of the junction unmatched. The CDR3 runs to 15 residues. CDR3 protein: CASSQGADGNQPQHF. Here the CDR3 DNA reads TGTGCCAGCAGTCAGGGGGCGGACGGCAATCAGCCCCAGCATTTT.

The chain combines TRBV11-2 with TRBJ1-5; possibly TRBD1 for D (5 bases). The CDR3 runs to 14 residues. Deletions cut 0 bases from V and 4 bases from J, with 7 bases between. The germline CDR1 and CDR2 sequences are SGHAT and FQNNGV. CDR3 DNA: TGTGCCAGCAGCTTAGAGGGACTGAATCAGCCCCAGCATTTT. Encoded protein: CASSLEGLNQPQHF.

This chain connects TRBV28 to TRBJ1-1, with 8 nucleotides matching TRBD1. This CDR3 has 15 amino acids. Germline CDR1 and CDR2: MDHEN and SYDVKM. With V trimmed by 4 bases and J by 1 base, 5 bases remained unmatched. CDR3: CASSYRGSGNTEAFF. In DNA form, the CDR3 reads TGTGCCAGCAGTTACAGGGGGAGCGGGAACACTGAAGCTTTCTTT.

V gene TRBV30 combines with J gene TRBJ2-2; 7 bases line up with TRBD2. CDR3 size: 15 residues. Per germline, CDR1 GTSNPN and CDR2 SVGIG (reference sequence). Trimming removed 0 bases from V and 5 bases from J; junction bases left unmatched: 6. This CDR3 reads CAWSVGGGETGELFF. CDR3 DNA: TGTGCCTGGAGTGTTGGCGGGGGAGAGACCGGGGAGCTGTTTTTT.

The chain uses TRBV5-5 and TRBJ2-7; 8 bases map to TRBD2. Unmatched junction bases numbered 3, after V lost 1 base and J lost 0 bases. Germline V gene data show CDR1 as SGHKS and CDR2 as YYEKEE (reference sequence). This CDR3 comprises 15 residues. The CDR3 here is CASSLNLAGSYEQYF. In DNA, the CDR3 is TGTGCCAGCAGCTTGAACCTAGCGGGCTCCTACGAGCAGTACTTC.

To note about this clone: A clone one base away is much larger, so this may be a read error. The J gene is TRBJ1-3, the V gene TRBV2, with D possibly TRBD1 on 6 matching bases. This CDR3 region has 13 residues. Germline-derived CDR1 and CDR2 are SNHLY and FYNNEI. The V end lost 6 bases, the J end lost 0 bases, and 6 bases lay between the germline ends. CDR3 amino acids: CASRDSSGNTIYF. The DNA for the CDR3 is TGTGCCAGCAGGGACAGCTCTGGAAACACCATATATTTT.

This chain joins TRBV30 and TRBJ1-1; 9 bases fit TRBD1. The CDR3 has 14 amino acids. V dropped 2 bases and J dropped 3; count of bases not matched to a gene: 4. Germline V gene lookup returns CDR1 GTSNPN and CDR2 SVGIG (reference sequence). The CDR3 sequence is CAWSLQGAHTEAFF. As DNA, the CDR3 is TGTGCCTGGAGTCTACAGGGGGCCCACACTGAAGCTTTCTTT.

The chain employs TRBV9 and TRBJ2-1; unclear D gene. The germline V gene encodes CDR1 SGDLS and CDR2 YYNGEE. V lost 2 bases and J lost 1, with 4 bases in between. This CDR3 is 13 amino acids long. CDR3 amino acids: CASSVASYNEQFF. CDR3 DNA sequence: TGTGCCAGCAGCGTCGCGTCCTACAATGAGCAGTTCTTC.

This clone was observed a single time. The chain combines TRBV4-1 with TRBJ2-7, with a possible D match to TRBD2 (5 bases). The length of the CDR3 is 15 residues. V dropped 0 bases and J dropped 2 bases, with 11 bases sitting between them. Per the germline V gene, CDR1 is MGHRA and CDR2 is YSYEKL. The CDR3 protein is CASSQDRGLTYEQYF. CDR3 coding DNA: TGCGCCAGCAGCCAAGATCGCGGGCTAACCTACGAGCAGTACTTC.

This chain joins TRBV2 and TRBJ2-3; possible D gene TRBD2, 7 bases. CDR3 length: 16 amino acids. Germline CDR1 and CDR2: SNHLY and FYNNEI. V gave up 10 bases and J gave up 0 bases, with 20 bases separating them. DNA for the CDR3: TGTGCCACCTCATCTAGGGGAGGGGGGAGCACAGATACGCAGTATTTT. This encodes CATSSRGGGSTDTQYF.

The CDR3 region has the DNA TGTGCCAGCAGCGCATACAGGGGGAGTGAGACCCAGTACTTC. It encodes CASSAYRGSETQYF. The chain has TRBV7-3 and TRBJ2-5; 8 positions agree with TRBD1. CDR1 and CDR2 (germline): SGHTA, FQGTGA. V trimming: 5 bases; J trimming: 5 bases; junction bases outside the gene matches: 7. CDR3 length equals 14 residues.

This rearrangement joins TRBV6-1 to TRBJ2-1; no clear D gene. CDR3 length equals 15 residues. V gave up 3 bases and J gave up 1 base, with 10 bases separating them. Looked up from germline, CDR1 is MNHNS and CDR2 is SASEGT. The CDR3 reads CASSDGGFSYNEQFF. The CDR3 region has the DNA TGTGCCAGCAGTGACGGCGGCTTTTCCTACAATGAGCAGTTCTTC.

V is TRBV27 and J is TRBJ1-2; 7 bases are a match to TRBD1. The V gene end was trimmed by 5 bases and the J gene end by 4 bases; junction bases not matched to a gene: 4. CDR3 length: 13 residues. Germline lookup yields CDR1 MNHEY and CDR2 SMNVEV (reference sequence). The CDR3: CASSRGQVYGYTF. In DNA, the CDR3 is TGTGCCAGCAGTCGCGGACAGGTCTATGGCTACACCTTC.

The genes are TRBV6-5 and TRBJ2-7, with 9 bases aligning to TRBD2. CDR3 size: 15 residues. With 5 bases clipped from V and 0 bases from J, the junction kept 5 bases outside the gene matches. Germline V gene lookup returns CDR1 MNHEY and CDR2 SVGAGI. The DNA of the CDR3 is TGTGCCAGCAGTCTAGGCGGGGGGGTCTCCTACGAGCAGTACTTC. Its translation: CASSLGGGVSYEQYF.

This clone was observed a handful of times. The chain couples TRBV30 to TRBJ2-2; D gene ambiguous. This CDR3 contains 15 residues. In germline, CDR1 is GTSNPN, CDR2 SVGIG (reference sequence). Trimming stripped 2 bases from V and 5 bases from J, with 15 bases between. This CDR3 reads CAWSTSRFVTGELFF. CDR3 in DNA: TGTGCCTGGAGTACAAGCAGGTTCGTGACCGGGGAGCTGTTTTTT.